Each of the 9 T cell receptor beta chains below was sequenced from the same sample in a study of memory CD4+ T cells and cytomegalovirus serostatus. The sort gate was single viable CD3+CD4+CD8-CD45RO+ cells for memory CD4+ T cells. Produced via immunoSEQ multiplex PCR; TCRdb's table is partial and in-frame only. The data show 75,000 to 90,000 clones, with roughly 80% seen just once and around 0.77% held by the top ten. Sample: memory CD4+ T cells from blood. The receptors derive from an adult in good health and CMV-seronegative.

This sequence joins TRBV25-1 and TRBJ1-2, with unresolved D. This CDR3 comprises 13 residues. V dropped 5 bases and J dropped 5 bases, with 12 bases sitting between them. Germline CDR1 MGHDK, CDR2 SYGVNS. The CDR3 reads CASSSGSRYGYTF. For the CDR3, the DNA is TGTGCCAGCAGTTCGGGCAGCCGATATGGCTACACCTTC.

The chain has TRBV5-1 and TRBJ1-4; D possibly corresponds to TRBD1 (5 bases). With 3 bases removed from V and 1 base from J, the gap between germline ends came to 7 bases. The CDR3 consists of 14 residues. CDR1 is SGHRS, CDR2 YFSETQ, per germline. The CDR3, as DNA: TGCGCCAGCAGCTCCGGACAAACTAATGAAAAACTGTTTTTT. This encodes CASSSGQTNEKLFF.

This CDR3 is CASSSFGRANTEAFF. Written as DNA, the CDR3 is TGTGCCAGTAGTAGTTTTGGACGGGCGAACACTGAAGCTTTCTTT. The chain is built from TRBV19 and TRBJ1-1; D remains ambiguous. The CDR3 runs 15 residues. Trimming took off 4 bases at V and 1 base at J, with 13 bases between the two ends. Germline V lookup: CDR1 LNHDA, CDR2 SQIVND (reference sequence).

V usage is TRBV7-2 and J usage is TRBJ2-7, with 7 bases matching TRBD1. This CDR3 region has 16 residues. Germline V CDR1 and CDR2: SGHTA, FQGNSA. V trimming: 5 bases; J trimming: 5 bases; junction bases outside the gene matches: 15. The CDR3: CASSHEATRTGDEQYF. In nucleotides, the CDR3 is TGTGCCAGCAGCCACGAGGCTACCCGGACAGGAGACGAGCAGTACTTC.

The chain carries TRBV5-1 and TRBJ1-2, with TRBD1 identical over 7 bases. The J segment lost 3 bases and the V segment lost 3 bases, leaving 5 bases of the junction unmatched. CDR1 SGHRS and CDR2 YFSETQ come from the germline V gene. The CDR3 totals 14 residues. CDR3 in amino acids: CASSYRGGDYGYTF. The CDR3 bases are TGCGCCAGCAGCTACAGGGGAGGGGACTATGGCTACACCTTC.

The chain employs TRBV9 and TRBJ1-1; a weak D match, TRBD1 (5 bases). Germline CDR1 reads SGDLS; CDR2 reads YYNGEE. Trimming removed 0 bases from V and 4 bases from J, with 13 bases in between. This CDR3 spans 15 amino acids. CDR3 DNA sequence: TGTGCCAGCAGCGTAGGGCAGGGAGGTAGCACTGAAGCTTTCTTT. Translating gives CASSVGQGGSTEAFF.

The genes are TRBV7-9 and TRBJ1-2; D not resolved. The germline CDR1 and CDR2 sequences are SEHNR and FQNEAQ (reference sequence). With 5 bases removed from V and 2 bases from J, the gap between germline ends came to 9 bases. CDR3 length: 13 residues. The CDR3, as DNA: TGTGCCAGCAGCGGAGACGGGAACTATGGCTACACCTTC. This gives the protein CASSGDGNYGYTF.

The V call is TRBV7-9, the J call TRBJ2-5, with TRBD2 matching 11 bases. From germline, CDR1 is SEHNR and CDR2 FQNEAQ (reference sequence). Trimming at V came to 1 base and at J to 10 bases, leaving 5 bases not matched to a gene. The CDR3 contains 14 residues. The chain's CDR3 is CASSLDASGGHQYF. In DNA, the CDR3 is TGTGCCAGCAGCTTAGATGCTAGCGGGGGGCACCAGTACTTC.

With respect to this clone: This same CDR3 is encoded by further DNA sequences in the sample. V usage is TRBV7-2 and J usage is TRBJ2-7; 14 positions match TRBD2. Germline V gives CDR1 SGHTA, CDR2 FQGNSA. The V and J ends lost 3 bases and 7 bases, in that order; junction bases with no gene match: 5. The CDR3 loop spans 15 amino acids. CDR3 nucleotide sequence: TGTGCCAGCAGCTTGACTAGCGGGGGGGCGGGAGAGCAGTACTTC. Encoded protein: CASSLTSGGAGEQYF.